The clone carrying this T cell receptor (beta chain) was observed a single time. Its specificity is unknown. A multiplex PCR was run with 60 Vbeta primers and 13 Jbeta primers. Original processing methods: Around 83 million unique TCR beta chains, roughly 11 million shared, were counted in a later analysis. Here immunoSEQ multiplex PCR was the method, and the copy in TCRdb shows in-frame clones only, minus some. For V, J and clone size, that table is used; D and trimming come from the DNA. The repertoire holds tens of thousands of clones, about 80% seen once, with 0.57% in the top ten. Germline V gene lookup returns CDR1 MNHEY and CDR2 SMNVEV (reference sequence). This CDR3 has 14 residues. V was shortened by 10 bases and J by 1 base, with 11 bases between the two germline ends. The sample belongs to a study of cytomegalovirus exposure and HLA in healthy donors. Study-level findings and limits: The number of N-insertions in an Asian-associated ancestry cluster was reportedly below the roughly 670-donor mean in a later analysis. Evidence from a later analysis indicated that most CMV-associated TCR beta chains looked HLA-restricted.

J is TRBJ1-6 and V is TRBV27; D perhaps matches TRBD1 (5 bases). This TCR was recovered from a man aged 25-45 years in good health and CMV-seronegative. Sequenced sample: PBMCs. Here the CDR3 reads CATWGGSYNSPLHF. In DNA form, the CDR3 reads TGTGCCACCTGGGGGGGATCCTATAATTCACCCCTCCACTTT.